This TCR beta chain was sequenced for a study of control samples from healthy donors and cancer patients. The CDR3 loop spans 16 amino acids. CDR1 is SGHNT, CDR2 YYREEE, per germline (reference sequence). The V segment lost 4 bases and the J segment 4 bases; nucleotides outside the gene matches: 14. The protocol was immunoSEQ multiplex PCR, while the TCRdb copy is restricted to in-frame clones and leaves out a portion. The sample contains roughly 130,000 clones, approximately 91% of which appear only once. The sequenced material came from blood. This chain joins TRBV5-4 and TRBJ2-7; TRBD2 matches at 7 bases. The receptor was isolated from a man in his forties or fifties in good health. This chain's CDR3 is CASSLLATGEGYEQYF. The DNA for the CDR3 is TGTGCCAGCAGCCTACTAGCTACGGGGGAGGGATACGAGCAGTACTTC.